This T cell receptor beta chain was sequenced in a study of regulatory T cells in long-lasting Graves disease. General study results and limits: Preferential use of TRBV28, TRBJ1-2 and TRBJ2-5 was seen in persistent disease.

This clonotype was counted ten times or more. The target antigen is unknown. The length of the CDR3 is 14 residues. The germline gives CDR1 MDHEN, CDR2 SYDVKM. Trimming took 2 bases from V and 7 from J; bases not matched to a gene: 5. Noted time point: newly diagnosed GD, antithyroid drugs for less than 3 months. The TCR library used RNA extracted from PBMCs. Investigators prepared the TCR beta libraries by applying iRepertoire HTBI primers and Arm-PCR of CDR3 regions. A single record per CDR3 protein comes from TCRdb applying MiXCR to the multiplex PCR reads. The repertoire has hundreds of thousands of distinct CDR3 sequences, 16% of them found once; the top ten carry approximately 20%. In addition, the sample was reused for a study of T cells in Graves' hyperthyroidism and ophthalmopathy. From that second work: An initial round of RT-PCR targeting the TCR CDR3 relied on the HTBI primer set.

Sequencing used peripheral blood mononuclear cells (PBMCs), obtained at new diagnosis, from a patient treated with antithyroid drugs. The receptor comes from a woman aged 25-40 years with Graves disease. The rearrangement joins TRBV28 to TRBJ2-5; 9 bases match TRBD2. CDR3 DNA: TGTGCCAGCAGTTTAGCGGGAGGGAGGGGGACCCAGTACTTC. This codes for CASSLAGGRGTQYF.